Here is one T cell receptor (beta chain) with its context. The target antigen is unknown. The CDR3 runs to 13 residues. Trimming shortened V by 3 bases and J by 10 bases, and 15 bases separated the two germline ends. The germline V gene encodes CDR1 MGHRA and CDR2 YSYEKL. The data are from a study of multiple sclerosis patients with progressive multifocal leukoencephalopathy. Study details: The control group, sampled over time, had multiple sclerosis, received natalizumab and did not develop PML. Whole-study results and caveats: Preferential TRBV-TRBJ pairings or common gene usage were not detected at PML.

Sample time point: before natalizumab initiation. Every listed patient previously received interferon beta; all PML patients were women. The T0 samples predate the first natalizumab infusion. TCRdb's table, derived via immunoSEQ multiplex PCR, lists solely in-frame clones and lacks some. The sample shows 25,000 to 30,000 clones, 88% of them seen only once. The V call is TRBV4-1, the J call TRBJ1-1; no reliable D call. The source is a human donor with multiple sclerosis. Sequenced: PBMCs. The CDR3 reads CASSHQKRGGAFF. The CDR3 DNA reads as TGCGCCAGCAGCCACCAAAAGCGCGGTGGAGCTTTCTTT.